This T cell receptor (beta chain) originates from a study of patients and donors after allogeneic stem cell transplantation. V shed 4 bases and J shed 6 bases, with 7 bases lying between them. The CDR3 is 12 residues long. Germline V gene sequence: CDR1 MNHNS, CDR2 SASEGT. TCRdb redid the calling of the RT-PCR reads with MiXCR, one entry per CDR3 protein. This sample has more than 75,000 distinct CDR3 sequences, with less than 5% found just once. This clonotype was recorded at least ten times. Material for sequencing was blood, either unsorted or a sorted T cell fraction (not recorded which). The clonotype originates from a human donor who was either an allogeneic HSCT recipient or a stem cell or donor lymphocyte infusion donor (not recorded which). It is not recorded whose cells these are; they may come from a transplant donor. This sequence joins TRBV6-1 and TRBJ2-1, with D maybe TRBD1 (6 bases). DNA of the CDR3: TGTGCCAGCAGTGTACAGGGCAATGAGCAGTTCTTC. This encodes CASSVQGNEQFF.